The sample holds many counts of the clone carrying this T cell receptor (beta chain). Its antigen is as yet unknown. These data come from a study of metastatic and nonmetastatic thyroid tumors. Study information: Malignant and benign thyroid patients had repertoires compared in peripheral blood and tumor or nodule tissue.

MiXCR reprocessed the PCR reads for TCRdb. The sample lists 20,000 or so clones; roughly 15% were seen once. Study-wide findings and caveats: It was reported that TCR beta diversity was significantly higher in malignant thyroid tumors than benign nodules, in blood and tumor.

Before thyroid surgery, none of the patients had received any treatment. The length of the CDR3 is 13 residues. V was cut by 2 bases and J by 3 bases, with 8 bases left in between. CDR1 and CDR2 from the germline V gene are GTSNPN and SVGIG (reference sequence). Material: tumor tissue. The sequence derives from a female donor with papillary thyroid cancer or a benign thyroid nodule (not recorded which). Some clones in this sample may be carry-over from other donors' samples. The V and J genes are TRBV30 and TRBJ1-5; D perhaps matches TRBD1 (5 bases). The CDR3: CAWSTGTNQPQHF. CDR3 nucleotide sequence: TGTGCCTGGAGTACCGGGACCAATCAGCCCCAGCATTTT. Drawing the rest from reference TRBV30 and TRBJ1-5, the complete variable domain is SQTIHQWPATLVQPVGSPLSLECTVEGTSNPNLYWYRQAAGRGLQLLFYSVGIGQISSEVPQNLSASRPQDRQFILSSKKLLLSDSGFYLCAWSTGTNQPQHFGDGTRLSIL.